This is a list of T cell receptor beta chains from one sample in a study of CD8+CD57+ T cells in acquired aplastic anemia. TCRdb re-derived calls from the reads in MiXCR, one entry per CDR3 protein. This sample has about 200,000 distinct CDR3 sequences; roughly 35% occur once, and the top ten carry around 1.1%. Sequenced: sorted CD4+, CD8+, or CD8+CD57+ T cells (not recorded which) from PBMCs. The receptors shown here come from a human donor in good health, serving as a control. Both conserved end residues are part of each CDR3. The D gene is left open where the match is weak. Clone sizes are given selectively: once, few, many, or a class where the clone is expanded.

TRBJ1-5 NA TRBV5-6 NA CASSLSLTLSNQPQHF TGTGCCAGCAGCCTTTCTCTGACTCTTAGCAATCAGCCCCAGCATTTT
TRBJ2-5 TRBD2 TRBV10-3 NA CASRRKSGRAQETQYF TGTGCCAGCAGGCGGAAAAGCGGGAGGGCCCAAGAGACCCAGTACTTC
TRBJ2-3 NA TRBV25-1 NA CASSSRGLSTDTQYF TGTGCCAGCAGTTCGCGGGGGCTGAGCACAGATACGCAGTATTTT
TRBJ1-2 NA TRBV29-1 once CSVDPGYGYTF TGCAGCGTTGATCCTGGTTATGGCTACACCTTC
TRBJ1-2 NA TRBV27 many CASSRTGQDYGYTF TGTGCCAGCAGCCGGACCGGCCAGGACTATGGCTACACCTTC
TRBJ2-1 NA TRBV19 NA CASSLRGEGDNEQFF TGTGCCAGTAGTCTCAGGGGGGAAGGGGACAATGAGCAGTTCTTC
TRBJ1-3 TRBD1 TRBV5-1 many CASSLAIQGTGNTIYF TGCGCCAGCAGCTTGGCCATACAGGGGACTGGAAACACCATATATTTT
TRBJ2-1 TRBD2 TRBV9 many CASSPLAGSGNEQFF TGTGCCAGCAGCCCACTAGCGGGGAGCGGGAATGAGCAGTTCTTC
TRBJ2-6 NA TRBV5-4 NA CAGSLVGSGANVLTF TGTGCCGGCAGCTTGGTAGGGTCTGGGGCCAACGTCCTGACTTTC
TRBJ1-1 NA TRBV3-1 NA CASSLGRVNTEALF TGTGCCAGCAGCCTGGGGAGGGTGAACACTGAAGCTCTCTTT
TRBJ1-5 NA TRBV20-1 many CSASPPVGLNQPQHF TGCAGTGCTAGTCCCCCGGTGGGGCTCAATCAGCCCCAGCATTTT
TRBJ1-2 NA TRBV18 few CASSQTETGEYGYTF TGTGCCAGCTCACAAACTGAGACAGGCGAATATGGCTACACCTTC
TRBJ2-7 TRBD1 TRBV20-1 many CSADRVVGDEQYF TGCAGTGCGGACAGGGTGGTTGGCGACGAGCAGTACTTC
TRBJ1-2 NA TRBV5-1 many CASSLEQSIGYTF TGCGCCAGCAGCTTGGAACAATCGATTGGCTACACCTTC
TRBJ1-1 NA TRBV2 many CASRYGSNTEAFF TGTGCCAGCAGATACGGATCGAACACTGAAGCTTTCTTT
TRBJ2-2 NA TRBV5-1 NA CASSNSAGAGELFF TGCGCCAGCAGTAATAGCGCCGGGGCCGGGGAGCTGTTTTTT
TRBJ2-7 NA TRBV7-9 many CASRKGTYEQYF TGTGCCAGCAGAAAGGGGACGTACGAGCAGTACTTC
TRBJ2-3 NA TRBV20-1 many CSGASGTDTQYF TGCAGTGGGGCTTCAGGCACAGATACGCAGTATTTT
TRBJ1-2 TRBD1 TRBV19 many CASSKTGAYGYTF TGTGCCAGTAGTAAGACAGGGGCCTATGGCTACACCTTC
TRBJ2-2 NA TRBV12-3/TRBV12-4 NA CASRHGQIGNTGELVF TGTGCCAGCAGACACGGACAGATAGGTAACACCGGGGAGCTGGTTTTT
TRBJ1-5 NA TRBV7-2 NA CASSPDTFNQPQHF TGTGCCAGCAGCCCAGACACGTTCAATCAGCCCCAGCATTTT
TRBJ2-7 NA TRBV29-1 many CSAGGGPKYEQYF TGCAGCGCTGGGGGCGGACCGAAGTACGAGCAGTACTTC
TRBJ1-1 NA TRBV2 many CASSEARGGRTEAFF TGTGCCAGCAGTGAAGCCCGGGGGGGACGCACTGAAGCTTTCTTT
TRBJ1-1 NA TRBV6-1 few CASSQGWNTEAFF TGTGCCAGCAGTCAGGGTTGGAACACTGAAGCTTTCTTT
TRBJ2-7 NA TRBV10-1 few CASSESGGGFGEQYF TGCGCCAGCAGTGAGTCTGGGGGGGGCTTCGGCGAGCAGTACTTC
TRBJ2-7 NA TRBV5-1 few CASSLGGMASNYEQYF TGCGCCAGCAGCTTGGGGGGTATGGCTTCCAACTACGAGCAGTACTTC
TRBJ1-1 NA TRBV12-3/TRBV12-4 many CASSLYRDTEAFF TGTGCCAGCAGCCTATACAGGGACACTGAAGCTTTCTTT
TRBJ2-4 TRBD2 TRBV20-1 NA CSARKDGTSGSSLAKNIQYF TGCAGTGCTAGAAAAGACGGGACTAGCGGGAGTTCTTTAGCCAAAAACATTCAGTACTTC
TRBJ1-2 TRBD1 TRBV7-2 NA CASNNIGTGADGYTF TGTGCCAGCAACAATATCGGGACAGGGGCGGATGGCTACACCTTC